The 10 T cell receptor beta chains listed next were all sequenced from one sample in a study of blood T cell repertoires in COVID-19. Measured with immunoSEQ multiplex PCR; TCRdb has only the in-frame clones, and not every one. The sample yields 350,000 to 450,000 clones, approximately 90% seen once. Sequencing was performed on PBMCs or T cells enriched from blood (not recorded which). The source is a woman aged 40 to 50 who had been exposed to COVID-19.

This rearrangement joins TRBV19 to TRBJ2-2; the D gene is possibly TRBD2 (7 bases). The CDR3 covers 16 residues. V was shortened by 5 bases and J by 0 bases, with 13 bases between the two germline ends. CDR1 is LNHDA and CDR2 is SQIVND in the germline V gene (reference sequence). CDR3 coding DNA: TGTGCCAGTAGTCCCCGGGGGGCCTCGAACACCGGGGAGCTGTTTTTT. Translation gives CASSPRGASNTGELFF.

The chain combines TRBV18 with TRBJ2-5; D might be TRBD2 (6 bases). V was shortened by 3 bases and J by 1 base, with 15 bases between the two germline ends. CDR3 size: 16 residues. The germline V gene has CDR1 KGHSH and CDR2 LQKENI. The CDR3 is CASSPAAGQIQETQYF. CDR3 in DNA: TGTGCCAGCTCACCGGCGGCGGGGCAGATCCAAGAGACCCAGTACTTC.

The J gene is TRBJ2-5, the V gene TRBV18, with D possibly TRBD2 on 6 matching bases. Trimming took off 6 bases at V and 5 bases at J, with 16 bases between the two ends. The germline V gene encodes CDR1 KGHSH and CDR2 LQKENI. The CDR3 totals 14 residues. The CDR3 region has the DNA TGTGCCAGCTCTCCGGGACTGCAAGGCGAGACCCAGTACTTC. This codes for CASSPGLQGETQYF.

The chain couples TRBV14 to TRBJ2-5, with no clear D. The V end was cut by 0 bases, the J end by 7 bases, with 9 bases between. This CDR3 has 13 residues. The V gene's germline CDR1 is SGHDN and CDR2 FVKESK. CDR3 DNA: TGTGCCAGCAGCCAAGATACTCCTGTGACCCAGTACTTC. Translated: CASSQDTPVTQYF.

The chain has TRBV24-1 and TRBJ2-7, with D perhaps matching TRBD1 (6 bases). In germline, CDR1 is KGHDR, CDR2 SFDVKD. The CDR3 loop spans 12 amino acids. The V end was cut by 7 bases, the J end by 7 bases, with 13 bases between. The CDR3: CATSAGAREQYF. For the CDR3, the DNA is TGTGCCACCAGCGCAGGGGCACGGGAGCAGTACTTC.

This chain uses TRBV6-5 with TRBJ1-1; unclear D gene. Trimming pared 5 bases from V and 1 base from J, leaving 5 bases between. Per the germline V gene, CDR1 is MNHEY and CDR2 is SVGAGI. The CDR3 runs 12 residues. CDR3 protein: CASSQKNTEAFF. The CDR3 bases are TGTGCCAGCAGTCAAAAGAACACTGAAGCTTTCTTT.

This clone was observed a handful of times. The chain has TRBV7-2 and TRBJ1-6; TRBD1 matches 7 bases. V dropped 3 bases and J dropped 6; count of bases not matched to a gene: 5. The CDR3 consists of 15 residues. CDR1 and CDR2 (germline): SGHTA, FQGNSA. The CDR3 coding sequence is TGTGCCAGCAGCTTTAGAAACAGGGGTAATTCACCCCTCCACTTT. Its translation: CASSFRNRGNSPLHF. Full variable domain (remainder filled in from reference TRBV7-2 and TRBJ1-6): GAGVSQSPSNKVTEKGKDVELRCDPISGHTALYWYRQSLGQGLEFLIYFQGNSAPDKSGLPSDRFSAERTGGSVSTLTIQRTQQEDSAVYLCASSFRNRGNSPLHFGNGTRLTVT.

The chain has TRBV18 and TRBJ2-2, with D tentatively TRBD1 (6 bases). Germline CDR1 KGHSH, CDR2 LQKENI. Trimming took off 1 base at V and 0 bases at J, with 18 bases between the two ends. CDR3 length equals 19 residues. The CDR3 coding sequence is TGTGCCAGCTCACCACTCCGATGGGGACACCCTTCGAACACCGGGGAGCTGTTTTTT. It yields the protein CASSPLRWGHPSNTGELFF. Full variable domain (outside the CDR3, taken from reference TRBV18 and TRBJ2-2): NAGVMQNPRHLVRRRGQEARLRCSPMKGHSHVYWYRQLPEEGLKFMVYLQKENIIDESGMPKERFSAEFPKEGPSILRIQQVVRGDSAAYFCASSPLRWGHPSNTGELFFGEGSRLTVL.

The J gene is TRBJ2-3, the V gene TRBV18; the match to TRBD2 covers 10 bases. Germline values: CDR1 KGHSH, CDR2 LQKENI. The junction had 16 bases not matched to a gene; V was cut back by 2 bases and J by 5 bases. The CDR3 is 19 amino acids. This CDR3 reads CASSPIPSGSRGTGDTQYF. CDR3 nucleotides: TGTGCCAGCTCACCAATCCCTAGCGGGAGCCGGGGGACGGGAGATACGCAGTATTTT.

This chain connects TRBV27 to TRBJ2-7; possible D gene TRBD1, 5 bases. The germline V gene has CDR1 MNHEY and CDR2 SMNVEV (reference sequence). V gave up 5 bases and J gave up 2 bases, with 10 bases separating them. This CDR3 has 13 amino acids. CDR3 residues: CASSRTRTYEQYF. DNA of the CDR3: TGTGCCAGCAGTAGGACAAGAACCTACGAGCAGTACTTC.